This T cell receptor (beta chain) was recorded in a study of Graves' ophthalmopathy and Graves' hyperthyroidism. Study in general: Researchers obtained peripheral blood at initial diagnosis, before any treatment had begun.

This clonotype was found many times. Germline assignment: CDR1 SGHAT and CDR2 FQNNGV. V shed 1 base and J shed 4 bases, with 15 bases lying between them. The CDR3 spans 16 residues. CDR3 regions of TCR beta were amplified from RNA transcripts. HTBI primers served in a first-round RT-PCR, which a second-round multiplex PCR followed. TCRdb reanalysed the multiplex PCR reads using MiXCR and keeps one entry per CDR3 protein. The data hold roughly 480,000 distinct CDR3 sequences, with around an eighth observed a single time. Ophthalmopathy cases showed moderate-to-severe activity, scoring CAS ≥3 and NOSPECS ≥4, with duration under 3 months. Clinical symptoms, serum thyroxine, TRAb, thyroid ultrasound and orbital computed tomography formed the basis of diagnosis.

Sequencing was performed on blood. The receptor's source is a woman aged 30 to 39 with Graves' ophthalmopathy. The genes are TRBV11-2 and TRBJ2-3, with D uncertain. DNA for the CDR3: TGTGCCAGCAGCTTAGGATCAGTTACATTCCCAGATACGCAGTATTTT. Amino acid sequence: CASSLGSVTFPDTQYF.